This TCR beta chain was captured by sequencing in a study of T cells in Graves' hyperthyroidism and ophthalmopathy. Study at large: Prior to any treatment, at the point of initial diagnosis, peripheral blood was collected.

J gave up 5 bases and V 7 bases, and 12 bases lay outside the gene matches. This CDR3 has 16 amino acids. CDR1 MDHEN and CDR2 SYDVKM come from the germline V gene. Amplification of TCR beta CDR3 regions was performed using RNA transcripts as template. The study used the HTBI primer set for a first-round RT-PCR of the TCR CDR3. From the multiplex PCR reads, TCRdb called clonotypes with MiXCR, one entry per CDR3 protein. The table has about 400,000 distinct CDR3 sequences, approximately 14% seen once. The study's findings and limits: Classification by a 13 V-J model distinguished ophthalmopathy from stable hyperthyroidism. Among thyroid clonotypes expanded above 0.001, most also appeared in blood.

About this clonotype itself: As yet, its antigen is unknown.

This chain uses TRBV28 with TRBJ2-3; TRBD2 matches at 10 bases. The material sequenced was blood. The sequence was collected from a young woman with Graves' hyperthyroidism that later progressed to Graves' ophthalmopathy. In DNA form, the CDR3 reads TGTGCCAGCATCGGCCCAGCGGGAGGGACTTTAGATACGCAGTATTTT. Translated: CASIGPAGGTLDTQYF.